This passage covers 25 T cell receptor beta chains from one sample sequenced in a study of shared clonotypes between healthy human individuals. Some clones are missing from TCRdb's copy, which holds only in-frame ones; the method was immunoSEQ multiplex PCR. This repertoire shows some 2 million clones, about 94% found once; its top ten account for approximately 1%. Naive CD8 cells comprised CD45RO-negative, CCR7-positively selected cells, excluding terminally differentiated effector memory CD45RA+ cells. Material for sequencing was naive CD8+ T cells sorted from blood. Source of these receptors: a man aged 18 to 35 in good health.

The chain couples TRBV6-6 to TRBJ1-5, with D tentatively TRBD1 (5 bases). CDR1 and CDR2 (germline): MNHNY, SVGAGI (reference sequence). V was shortened by 5 bases and J by 3 bases, with 11 bases between the two germline ends. This CDR3 is 14 amino acids long. CDR3 residues: CASSQRQYNQPQHF. The CDR3 DNA sequence: TGTGCCAGCAGTCAACGACAGTACAATCAGCCCCAGCATTTT.

The chain employs TRBV5-8 and TRBJ1-4; 7 bases agree with TRBD1. This CDR3 contains 14 residues. V lost 4 bases, J lost 8 bases, and 8 bases stayed unmatched. CDR1 is SGHTS and CDR2 is YDEGEE in the germline V gene. In DNA, the CDR3 is TGTGCCAGCAGCGTCGACAGGGTTAACGAAAAACTGTTTTTT. Translating gives CASSVDRVNEKLFF.

The chain recombines TRBV11-2 with TRBJ1-2; D is undetermined. The V gene lost 5 bases and the J gene lost 8 bases, with 12 bases spanning the gap. The CDR3 consists of 12 residues. Germline V lookup: CDR1 SGHAT, CDR2 FQNNGV. The chain's CDR3 is CASSPDLGGYTF. The CDR3 bases are TGTGCCAGCAGCCCAGATCTGGGGGGCTACACCTTC.

The J gene is TRBJ1-4, the V gene TRBV27; possible D gene TRBD1, 5 bases. The germline CDR1 and CDR2 sequences are MNHEY and SMNVEV (reference sequence). V was cut by 3 bases and J by 7 bases, with 12 bases left in between. CDR3 length: 14 amino acids. CDR3 nucleotides: TGTGCCAGCAGTTTTGTCGGGACCGGTGAAAAACTGTTTTTT. Translated: CASSFVGTGEKLFF.

This rearrangement joins TRBV29-1 to TRBJ2-7; D not certain. Between the trimmed V and J ends, which lost 4 bases and 0 bases, there was a span of 10 bases. Looked up from germline, CDR1 is SQVTM and CDR2 is ANQGSEA. The CDR3 totals 13 residues. The CDR3 DNA is TGCAGCGTTGGAACGGGCCCCTCCTACGAGCAGTACTTC. It encodes CSVGTGPSYEQYF.

The rearrangement links TRBV27 to TRBJ2-5, with D perhaps matching TRBD1 (6 bases). V shed 3 bases and J shed 5 bases, with 19 bases lying between them. The germline CDR1 and CDR2 sequences are MNHEY and SMNVEV (reference sequence). This CDR3 has 16 residues. DNA for the CDR3: TGTGCCAGCAGTTTTGTCCAGGCCAGGGGTAGCGAGACCCAGTACTTC. Its protein product is CASSFVQARGSETQYF.

The V call is TRBV6-1, the J call TRBJ1-2; D ambiguous. V was shortened by 2 bases and J by 8 bases, with 18 bases between the two germline ends. Germline V gene lookup returns CDR1 MNHNS and CDR2 SASEGT. This CDR3 spans 15 amino acids. CDR3 sequence: CASSEMWRDSRGYTF. CDR3 sequence (DNA): TGTGCCAGCAGTGAAATGTGGAGGGATTCAAGGGGCTACACCTTC.

The chain joins TRBV30 to TRBJ2-2; D not resolved. This CDR3 contains 14 residues. V shed 0 bases and J shed 0 bases, with 5 bases lying between them. CDR1 and CDR2 (germline): GTSNPN, SVGIG (reference sequence). CDR3 sequence reads: CAWSVVTNTGELFF. The CDR3 region has the DNA TGTGCCTGGAGTGTGGTGACGAACACCGGGGAGCTGTTTTTT.

This clone was seen a single time. The chain joins TRBV9 to TRBJ2-7, with D unresolved. This CDR3 contains 12 residues. CDR1 is SGDLS, CDR2 YYNGEE, per germline. V was pared by 4 bases and J by 4 bases, with 9 bases between. The CDR3 nucleotides are TGTGCCAGCAGCCTTTATGGGTACGAGCAGTACTTC. It codes for CASSLYGYEQYF.

The chain has TRBV7-9 and TRBJ2-5; D is unresolved. CDR1 and CDR2 (germline): SEHNR, FQNEAQ (reference sequence). Trimming took off 5 bases at V and 7 bases at J, with 20 bases between the two ends. The CDR3 extends over 15 amino acids. CDR3 sequence reads: CASSPQVRAARTQYF. CDR3 DNA: TGTGCCAGCAGCCCCCAAGTCAGAGCAGCGAGGACCCAGTACTTC.

V gene TRBV9 combines with J gene TRBJ2-2, with D tentatively TRBD2 (5 bases). The CDR3 spans 15 residues. Trimming took off 4 bases at V and 3 bases at J, with 13 bases between the two ends. The germline V gene has CDR1 SGDLS and CDR2 YYNGEE. The CDR3 is CASSPWTGDTGELFF. CDR3 DNA: TGTGCCAGCAGCCCCTGGACTGGCGACACCGGGGAGCTGTTTTTT.

The chain carries TRBV28 and TRBJ2-3, with D perhaps TRBD1 (5 bases). The germline V gene has CDR1 MDHEN and CDR2 SYDVKM. The CDR3 is 14 amino acids. The V end lost 2 bases, the J end lost 1 base, and 7 bases lay between the germline ends. CDR3 protein: CASSLTGRTDTQYF. DNA of the CDR3: TGTGCCAGCAGTTTAACAGGTCGCACAGATACGCAGTATTTT.

V gene TRBV11-2 combines with J gene TRBJ2-1, with 7 bases lining up with TRBD2. Germline loops: CDR1 SGHAT, CDR2 FQNNGV. V dropped 1 base and J dropped 10; count of bases not matched to a gene: 10. The CDR3 loop spans 15 amino acids. CDR3 coding DNA: TGTGCCAGCAGCTTAGGGGGTAGCGGGTGGGCGGAGCAGTTCTTC. Translation gives CASSLGGSGWAEQFF.

Details on this clone: Additional DNA sequences in this sample encode the identical CDR3. The V and J genes are TRBV29-1 and TRBJ1-1; a possible D gene is TRBD1 (6 bases). Trimming pared 4 bases from V and 1 base from J, leaving 7 bases between. Germline CDR1 SQVTM, CDR2 ANQGSEA. This CDR3 contains 12 residues. In DNA form, the CDR3 reads TGCAGCGTTGTGGGACAGAACACTGAAGCTTTCTTT. Translated: CSVVGQNTEAFF.

V usage is TRBV2 and J usage is TRBJ2-3; 8 bases line up with TRBD1. Germline V gene lookup returns CDR1 SNHLY and CDR2 FYNNEI. CDR3 length: 16 residues. V dropped 2 bases and J dropped 1; count of bases not matched to a gene: 5. The CDR3 DNA is TGTGCCAGCAGTGAAACTTGGGGACAGGGCACAGATACGCAGTATTTT. Translated, it gives CASSETWGQGTDTQYF.

The CDR3 DNA reads TGTGCCTGGATGTGGGGCAGGAACTATGGCTACACCTTC. It translates to CAWMWGRNYGYTF. The chain recombines TRBV30 with TRBJ1-2, with a tentative D call TRBD1 (5 bases). Deletions cut 4 bases from V and 2 bases from J, with 11 bases between. Per the germline V gene, CDR1 is GTSNPN and CDR2 is SVGIG (reference sequence). The CDR3 loop spans 13 amino acids.

A few counts support this clone. The rearrangement joins TRBV25-1 to TRBJ1-4; D is uncertain. Trimming shortened V by 2 bases and J by 3 bases, and 7 bases separated the two germline ends. The CDR3 covers 14 residues. Germline values: CDR1 MGHDK, CDR2 SYGVNS. In DNA, the CDR3 is TGTGCCAGCAGTGAACTTCTAGCTAATGAAAAACTGTTTTTT. It yields the protein CASSELLANEKLFF. The whole variable domain, filled in from reference TRBV25-1 and TRBJ1-4, reads EADIYQTPRYLVIGTGKKITLECSQTMGHDKMYWYQQDPGMELHLIHYSYGVNSTEKGDLSSESTVSRIRTEHFPLTLESARPSHTSQYLCASSELLANEKLFFGSGTQLSVL.

The chain joins TRBV10-3 to TRBJ1-2; D possibly corresponds to TRBD1 (5 bases). The V end lost 0 bases, the J end lost 6 bases, and 17 bases lay between the germline ends. This CDR3 comprises 16 residues. CDR1 and CDR2 from the germline V gene are ENHRY and SYGVKD. The CDR3 sequence: CAISESSGPGGDGYTF. CDR3 coding DNA: TGTGCCATCAGTGAGTCGTCGGGGCCGGGAGGGGATGGCTACACCTTC.

This clone was seen only once. The V gene is TRBV23-1, the J gene TRBJ2-2, with TRBD2 identical over 10 bases. TRBV23-1 belongs to the ORF category, with a function that is uncertain. This CDR3 contains 17 residues. Trimming removed 4 bases from V and 3 bases from J; junction bases left unmatched: 8. CDR3 region: CASSRPSSGRDTGELFF. CDR3 DNA sequence: TGCGCCAGCAGTCGCCCCTCTAGCGGGAGAGACACCGGGGAGCTGTTTTTT.

V gene TRBV27 combines with J gene TRBJ2-7; D remains ambiguous. Per germline, CDR1 MNHEY and CDR2 SMNVEV (reference sequence). The V end lost 3 bases, the J end lost 2 bases, and 8 bases lay between the germline ends. The CDR3 loop spans 13 amino acids. The CDR3 bases are TGTGCCAGCAGTTTTCTCTCCCCCTACGAGCAGTACTTC. It yields the protein CASSFLSPYEQYF.

The genes are TRBV4-1 and TRBJ2-1; 7 positions match TRBD1. Germline V lookup: CDR1 MGHRA, CDR2 YSYEKL. CDR3 length equals 18 residues. Germline trimming cut 0 bases from V and 4 bases from J; bases unmatched to any gene: 12. CDR3 region: CASSQDYPPDRQYNEQFF. In nucleotides, the CDR3 is TGCGCCAGCAGCCAAGATTATCCGCCGGACAGGCAATACAATGAGCAGTTCTTC.

V is TRBV4-1 and J is TRBJ2-3, with 9 nucleotides matching TRBD2. The V and J ends lost 5 bases and 0 bases, in that order; junction bases with no gene match: 6. Germline values: CDR1 MGHRA, CDR2 YSYEKL. The CDR3 totals 16 residues. DNA for the CDR3: TGCGCCAGCAGCATCCTAGCGGGACGTAGCACAGATACGCAGTATTTT. Amino acid sequence: CASSILAGRSTDTQYF.

The J gene is TRBJ2-7, the V gene TRBV11-2; 7 bases line up with TRBD1. Germline CDR1 and CDR2: SGHAT and FQNNGV. This CDR3 has 15 residues. V lost 5 bases, J lost 3 bases, and 10 bases stayed unmatched. For the CDR3, the DNA is TGTGCCAGCAGCCTGGGGGTAGGGGGCGACTACGAGCAGTACTTC. Its translation is CASSLGVGGDYEQYF.

The rearrangement joins TRBV5-6 to TRBJ2-3; 12 positions match TRBD2. Germline CDR1 SGHDT, CDR2 YYEEEE. V lost 4 bases and J lost 5; bases outside the gene matches: 5. The CDR3 covers 15 residues. Written as DNA, the CDR3 is TGTGCCAGCAGCATATCGGGACTAGCGGGAGATACGCAGTATTTT. It translates to CASSISGLAGDTQYF.

This rearrangement joins TRBV27 to TRBJ2-7, with D uncertain. The length of the CDR3 is 14 residues. Looked up from germline, CDR1 is MNHEY and CDR2 is SMNVEV (reference sequence). Trimming removed 5 bases from V and 3 bases from J, with 14 bases in between. The CDR3 sequence: CASSPRTDGYEQYF. The DNA for the CDR3 is TGTGCCAGCAGTCCACGGACGGATGGCTACGAGCAGTACTTC.